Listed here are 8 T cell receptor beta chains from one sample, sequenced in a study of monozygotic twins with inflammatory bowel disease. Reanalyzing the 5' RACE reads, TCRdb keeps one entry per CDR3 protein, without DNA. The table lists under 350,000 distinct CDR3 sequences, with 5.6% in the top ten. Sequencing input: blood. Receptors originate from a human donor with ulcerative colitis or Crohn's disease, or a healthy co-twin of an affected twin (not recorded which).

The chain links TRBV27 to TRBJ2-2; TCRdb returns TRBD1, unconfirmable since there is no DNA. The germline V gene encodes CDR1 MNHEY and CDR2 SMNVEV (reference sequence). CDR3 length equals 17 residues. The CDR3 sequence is CASSLNQDRGRDRELFF.

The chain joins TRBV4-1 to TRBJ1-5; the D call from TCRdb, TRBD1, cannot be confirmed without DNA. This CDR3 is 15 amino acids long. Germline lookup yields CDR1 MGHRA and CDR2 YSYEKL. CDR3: CASSQEPGINQPQHF.

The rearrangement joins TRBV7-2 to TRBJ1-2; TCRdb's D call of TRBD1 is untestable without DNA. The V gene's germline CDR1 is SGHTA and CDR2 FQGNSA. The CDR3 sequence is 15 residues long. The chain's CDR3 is CASSSPRGRSDGYTF. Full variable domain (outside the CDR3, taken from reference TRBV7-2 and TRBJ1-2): GAGVSQSPSNKVTEKGKDVELRCDPISGHTALYWYRQSLGQGLEFLIYFQGNSAPDKSGLPSDRFSAERTGGSVSTLTIQRTQQEDSAVYLCASSSPRGRSDGYTFGSGTRLTVV.

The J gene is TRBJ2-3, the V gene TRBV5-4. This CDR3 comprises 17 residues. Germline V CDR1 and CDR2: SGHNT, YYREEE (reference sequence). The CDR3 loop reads CASSSYPSRFGTDTQYF.

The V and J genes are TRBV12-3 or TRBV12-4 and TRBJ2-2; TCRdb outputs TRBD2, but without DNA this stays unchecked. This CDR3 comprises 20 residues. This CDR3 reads CASIPGLGLVMGNSTGELFF.

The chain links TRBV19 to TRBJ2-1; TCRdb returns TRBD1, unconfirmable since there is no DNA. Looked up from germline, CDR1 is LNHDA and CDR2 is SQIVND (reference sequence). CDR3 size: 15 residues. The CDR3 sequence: CASTDGQSSYNEQFF. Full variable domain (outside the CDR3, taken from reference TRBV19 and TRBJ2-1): DGGITQSPKYLFRKEGQNVTLSCEQNLNHDAMYWYRQDPGQGLRLIYYSQIVNDFQKGDIAEGYSVSREKKESFPLTVTSAQKNPTAFYLCASTDGQSSYNEQFFGPGTRLTVL.

CDR3: CASRFRGLRTDTQYF. The chain employs TRBV5-6 and TRBJ2-3; TCRdb indicates TRBD1, and absent DNA this call remains unverified. CDR1 and CDR2 from the germline V gene are SGHDT and YYEEEE. CDR3 size: 15 residues.

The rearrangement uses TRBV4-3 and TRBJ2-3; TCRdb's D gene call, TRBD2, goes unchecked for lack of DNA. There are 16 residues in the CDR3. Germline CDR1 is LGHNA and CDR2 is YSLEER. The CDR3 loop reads CASSQGSGSSSDTQYF.